This T cell receptor (beta chain) comes out of a study of T cell responses to AZD1222 COVID-19 vaccine. In the study overall: Pooled samples include second doses given at about 4 or 12 weeks.

Comments on this clone: Its antigen is as yet unknown.

V was clipped by 3 bases and J by 5 bases, with 16 bases between them. This CDR3 has 14 residues. CDR1 and CDR2 (germline): GTSNPN, SVGIG (reference sequence). This table comes from immunoSEQ multiplex PCR, and its TCRdb copy is limited to in-frame clones, with some not included. The data contain 75,000 to 100,000 clones, roughly 84% of them singletons. Study-wide results and limits: Among the donors, most were white British and more were female, and clonal diversity was possibly underestimated.

This clonotype was obtained from an adult in good health. The chain uses TRBV30 and TRBJ1-1; D perhaps matches TRBD1 (6 bases). The sample was peripheral blood, taken on day 0 of AZD1222 vaccination. The CDR3 DNA is TGTGCCTGGAGCGCCGGGGGAAGGGGGACTGAAGCTTTCTTT. It yields the protein CAWSAGGRGTEAFF.